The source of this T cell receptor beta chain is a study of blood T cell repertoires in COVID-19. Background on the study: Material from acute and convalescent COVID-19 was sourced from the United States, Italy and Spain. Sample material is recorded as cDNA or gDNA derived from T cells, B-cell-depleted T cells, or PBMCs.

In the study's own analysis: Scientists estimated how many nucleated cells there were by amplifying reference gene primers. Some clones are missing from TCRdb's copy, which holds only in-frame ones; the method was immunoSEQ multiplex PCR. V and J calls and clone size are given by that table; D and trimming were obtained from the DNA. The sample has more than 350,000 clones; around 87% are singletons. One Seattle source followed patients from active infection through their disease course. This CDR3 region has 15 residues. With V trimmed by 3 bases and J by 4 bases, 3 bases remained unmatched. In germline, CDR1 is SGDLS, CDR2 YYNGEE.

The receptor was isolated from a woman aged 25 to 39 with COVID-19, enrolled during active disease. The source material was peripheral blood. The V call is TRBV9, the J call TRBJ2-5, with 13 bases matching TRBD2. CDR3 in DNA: TGTGCCAGCAGCGCGGGACTAGCGGGATTAGAGACCCAGTACTTC. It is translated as CASSAGLAGLETQYF.